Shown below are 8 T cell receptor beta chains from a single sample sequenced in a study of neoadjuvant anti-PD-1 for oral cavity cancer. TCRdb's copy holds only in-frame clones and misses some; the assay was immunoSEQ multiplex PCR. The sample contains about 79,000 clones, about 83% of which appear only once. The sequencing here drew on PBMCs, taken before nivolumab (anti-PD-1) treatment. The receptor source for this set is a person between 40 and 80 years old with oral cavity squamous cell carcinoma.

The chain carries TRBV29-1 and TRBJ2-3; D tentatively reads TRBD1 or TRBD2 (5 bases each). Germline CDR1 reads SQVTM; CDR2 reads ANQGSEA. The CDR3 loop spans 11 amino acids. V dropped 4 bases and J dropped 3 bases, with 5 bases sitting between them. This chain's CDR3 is CSVGGTDTQYF. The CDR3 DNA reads TGCAGCGTTGGGGGGACAGATACGCAGTATTTT.

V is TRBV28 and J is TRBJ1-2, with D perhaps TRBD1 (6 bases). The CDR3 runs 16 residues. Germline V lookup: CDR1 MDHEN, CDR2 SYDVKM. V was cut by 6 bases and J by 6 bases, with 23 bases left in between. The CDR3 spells CASRGHHYKGGNGYTF. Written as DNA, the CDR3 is TGTGCCAGCAGGGGACACCACTACAAAGGGGGTAATGGCTACACCTTC.

The CDR3 bases are TGTGCCAGCAGCGGTGGGGGGTTTTTTGGAAATCAGCCCCAGCATTTT. Translation gives CASSGGGFFGNQPQHF. The chain recombines TRBV7-9 with TRBJ1-5; a weak D match, TRBD1 (5 bases). The V end lost 5 bases, the J end lost 4 bases, and 18 bases lay between the germline ends. Germline CDR1 SEHNR, CDR2 FQNEAQ (reference sequence). CDR3 size: 16 residues.

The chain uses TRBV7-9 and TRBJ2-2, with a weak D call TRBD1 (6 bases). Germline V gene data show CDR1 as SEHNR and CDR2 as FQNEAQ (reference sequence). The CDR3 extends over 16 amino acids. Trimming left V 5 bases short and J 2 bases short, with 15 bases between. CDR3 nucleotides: TGTGCCAGCAGCCCCCATCCACAGGGAAACACCGGGGAGCTGTTTTTT. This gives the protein CASSPHPQGNTGELFF.

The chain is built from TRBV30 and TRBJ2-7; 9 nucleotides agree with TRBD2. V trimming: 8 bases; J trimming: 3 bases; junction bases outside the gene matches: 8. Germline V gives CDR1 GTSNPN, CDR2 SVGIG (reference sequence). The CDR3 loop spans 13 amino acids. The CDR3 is CASVTSGSYEQYF. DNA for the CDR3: TGTGCCAGTGTGACTAGCGGTAGCTACGAGCAGTACTTC. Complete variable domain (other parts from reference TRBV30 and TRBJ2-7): SQTIHQWPATLVQPVGSPLSLECTVEGTSNPNLYWYRQAAGRGLQLLFYSVGIGQISSEVPQNLSASRPQDRQFILSSKKLLLSDSGFYLCASVTSGSYEQYFGPGTRLTVT.

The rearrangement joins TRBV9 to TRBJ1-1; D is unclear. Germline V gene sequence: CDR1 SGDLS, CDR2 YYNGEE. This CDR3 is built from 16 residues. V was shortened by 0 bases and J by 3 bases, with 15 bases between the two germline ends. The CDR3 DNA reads TGTGCCAGCAGCGTAGGCCCCCTGCAGTGGGACACTGAAGCTTTCTTT. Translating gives CASSVGPLQWDTEAFF.

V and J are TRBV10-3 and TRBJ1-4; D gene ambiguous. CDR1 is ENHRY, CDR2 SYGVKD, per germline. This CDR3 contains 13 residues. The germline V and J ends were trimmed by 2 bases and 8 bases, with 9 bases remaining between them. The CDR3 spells CAISEGVGEKLFF. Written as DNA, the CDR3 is TGTGCCATCAGTGAGGGAGTCGGGGAAAAACTGTTTTTT.

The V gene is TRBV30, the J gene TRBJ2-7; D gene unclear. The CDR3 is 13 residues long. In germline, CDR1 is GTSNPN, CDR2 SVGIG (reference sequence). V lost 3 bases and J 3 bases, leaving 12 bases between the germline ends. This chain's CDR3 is CAWSISSRYEQYF. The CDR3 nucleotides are TGTGCCTGGAGCATTTCCTCTCGCTACGAGCAGTACTTC.